This TCR beta chain was sequenced in a study of T cells after yellow fever vaccination. Notes on the study in general: The secondary response peaked faster, at day 5 versus 15, but was weaker. Most clones from primary vaccination resurfaced after the booster (about 96% CD4, 88% CD8).

Template switching by 5'RACE produced TCR cDNA, adding a universal primer site and UMIs. TCRdb re-called the 5' RACE reads through MiXCR, storing one row per CDR3 protein. The sample has 450,000 to 600,000 distinct CDR3 sequences; 17% are singletons. As for this clonotype: Its antigen remains unknown.

Trimming stripped 1 base from V and 10 bases from J, with 8 bases between. CDR3 length: 13 amino acids. Germline V lookup: CDR1 LGHNA, CDR2 YNFKEQ. This material consisted of PBMCs, taken roughly 5 days after the first yellow fever vaccination. The chain links TRBV4-2 to TRBJ1-6; no clear D. The sequence was obtained from a young man who received the YFV17D yellow fever vaccine. This CDR3 reads CASSQVNSSPLHF. The CDR3, as DNA: TGTGCCAGCAGCCAAGTCAACAGCTCACCCCTCCACTTT.